This is a list of T cell receptor beta chains from one sample in a study of cytomegalovirus exposure and HLA in healthy donors. TCRdb's table, derived via immunoSEQ multiplex PCR, lists solely in-frame clones and lacks some. In the table there are about 150,000 clones, 75% to 90% of which are singletons. The sequencing sample was made of PBMCs. Receptor source: a man between 18 and 29 years old in good health and CMV-seropositive. The CDR3 runs from the conserved cysteine through the conserved F or W. The D gene is left open where the match is weak. Clone size is not always given. Where it is, it says once, few, many or a class for expanded clones.

v_call,clone_size,j_call,d_call,cdr3_aa,cdr3_nt
TRBV9,.,TRBJ1-2,TRBD1,CASSPRTGPYGYTF,TGTGCCAGCAGCCCCCGGACAGGCCCGTATGGCTACACCTTC
TRBV6-6,.,TRBJ1-1,.,CASSGEGRSKNTEAFF,TGTGCCAGCAGCGGGGAAGGACGGTCTAAGAACACTGAAGCTTTCTTT
TRBV14,.,TRBJ1-1,.,CASSLPGGTEAFF,TGTGCCAGCAGCCTGCCGGGGGGGACTGAAGCTTTCTTT
TRBV11-3,.,TRBJ2-1,.,CASSSVGGRNNEQFF,TGTGCCAGCAGCTCAGTTGGAGGGAGGAACAATGAGCAGTTCTTC
TRBV6-1,.,TRBJ2-7,TRBD1,CASSGPTGGGQYF,TGTGCCAGCAGTGGCCCGACAGGGGGCGGGCAGTACTTC
TRBV6-6,.,TRBJ2-7,TRBD1,CASSYSGTGPYEQYF,TGTGCCAGCAGTTACTCGGGGACAGGACCCTACGAGCAGTACTTC
TRBV11-2,.,TRBJ2-7,TRBD1,CASSSSGTGSEQYF,TGTGCCAGCAGCTCGTCCGGGACAGGGAGCGAGCAGTACTTC
TRBV6-5,.,TRBJ1-2,TRBD1,CASNRDRAYGYTF,TGTGCCAGCAATCGGGACAGAGCCTATGGCTACACCTTC
TRBV4-3,.,TRBJ1-1,.,CASSLTISGNTEAFF,TGCGCCAGCAGCTTGACGATTTCAGGGAACACTGAAGCTTTCTTT
TRBV19,.,TRBJ1-1,.,CASSIIQGSEAFF,TGTGCCAGTAGTATCATACAGGGCTCTGAAGCTTTCTTT
TRBV27,.,TRBJ2-1,TRBD1,CASSPGGAGYNEQFF,TGTGCCAGCAGCCCAGGGGGCGCCGGGTACAATGAGCAGTTCTTC
TRBV5-6,once,TRBJ2-5,TRBD2,CASSPNFLAGLQETQYF,TGTGCCAGCAGCCCTAATTTCCTAGCGGGACTTCAAGAGACCCAGTACTTC
TRBV7-7,.,TRBJ2-2,.,CASSYQTNTGELFF,TGTGCCAGCAGCTACCAGACGAACACCGGGGAGCTGTTTTTT
TRBV19,.,TRBJ2-6,TRBD1,CASTHRGQTGANVLTF,TGTGCCAGTACCCACAGGGGGCAAACTGGGGCCAACGTCCTGACTTTC
TRBV18,.,TRBJ2-7,.,CASSPPLRGSYEQYF,TGTGCCAGCTCACCACCATTGAGGGGGTCCTACGAGCAGTACTTC
TRBV6-6,.,TRBJ2-5,.,CASSPGEETQYF,TGTGCCAGCAGCCCGGGGGAAGAGACCCAGTACTTC
TRBV11-2,few,TRBJ1-2,.,CASSLVGLRCTF,TGTGCCAGCAGCTTAGTTGGGCTCCGGTGCACCTTC
TRBV25-1,.,TRBJ2-5,TRBD1,CASSDSRGRETQYF,TGTGCCAGCAGTGATTCCAGGGGGCGGGAGACCCAGTACTTC
TRBV27,.,TRBJ1-1,TRBD1,CASSLLGTGEAFF,TGTGCCAGCAGTTTATTGGGGACAGGGGAAGCTTTCTTT
TRBV5-1,.,TRBJ2-7,.,CASTSDSYEQYF,TGCGCCAGCACTTCGGACAGCTACGAGCAGTACTTC
TRBV6-5,.,TRBJ1-1,.,CASNRAGGAEAFF,TGTGCCAGCAATAGGGCAGGAGGGGCTGAAGCTTTCTTT
TRBV7-3,.,TRBJ2-7,TRBD2,CASSQGLADEQYF,TGTGCCAGCAGCCAAGGGCTAGCGGACGAGCAGTACTTC
TRBV7-6,.,TRBJ1-5,.,CASSLEDSLNQPQHF,TGTGCCAGCAGCTTAGAGGACAGCCTCAATCAGCCCCAGCATTTT
TRBV5-1,.,TRBJ2-5,.,CASRLGDWSGQETQYF,TGCGCCAGCAGGCTTGGGGATTGGAGCGGCCAAGAGACCCAGTACTTC
TRBV15,few,TRBJ2-6,.,CATSRKVTRRSTGANVLTF,TGTGCCACCAGCAGAAAGGTGACCAGGCGCTCTACAGGGGCCAACGTCCTGACTTTC
TRBV18,.,TRBJ2-7,TRBD2,CASSEGLAVYEQYF,TGTGCCAGCTCAGAGGGACTAGCGGTCTACGAGCAGTACTTC
TRBV18,.,TRBJ1-4,TRBD1,CASSLDRVEKLFF,TGTGCCAGCTCACTGGACAGGGTTGAAAAACTGTTTTTT
TRBV5-1,.,TRBJ1-6,.,CASSFGTGSYNSPLHF,TGCGCCAGCAGCTTCGGCACAGGGTCCTATAATTCACCCCTCCACTTT
TRBV7-2,.,TRBJ1-5,TRBD1,CASSAQGAYSNQPQHF,TGTGCCAGCAGCGCGCAGGGGGCCTATAGCAATCAGCCCCAGCATTTT
TRBV7-9,.,TRBJ2-6,.,CASATGLRTSNSGANVLTF,TGTGCCAGCGCTACTGGGCTACGAACCTCTAACTCTGGGGCCAACGTCCTGACTTTC
TRBV10-2,once,TRBJ1-1,TRBD1,CASSGQGSTEAFF,TGCGCCAGCTCGGGACAGGGGAGCACTGAAGCTTTCTTT
TRBV7-2,.,TRBJ1-2,TRBD1,CASSPDRGNYGYTF,TGTGCCAGCAGCCCTGACAGGGGCAACTATGGCTACACCTTC